This T cell receptor beta chain stems from a study of T cells in tuberculosis. Looking at the study overall: IGRA-negative adolescents, IGRA-positive adolescents with latent tuberculosis and adults with active tuberculosis formed this South African cohort.

Produced via immunoSEQ multiplex PCR; TCRdb's table is partial and in-frame only. The table lists around 33,000 clones, about 92% of them singletons, with approximately 7% in the top ten. In this sample, this clone turned up a few times. Time point here: new active TB diagnosis, blood taken before or within 7 days of starting treatment. The V gene's germline CDR1 is SGHVS and CDR2 FQNEAQ. V lost 3 bases and J 5 bases, leaving 8 bases between the germline ends. The CDR3 has 13 amino acids. This chain joins TRBV7-8 and TRBJ1-5; D is perhaps TRBD1 (5 bases). This receptor was identified in an adult with tuberculosis. Some clones in this sample may be carry-over from other donors' samples. The sample here was PBMCs, taken at tuberculosis diagnosis. Here the CDR3 reads CASSFRGDQPQHF. The CDR3 coding sequence is TGTGCCAGCAGCTTCCGGGGGGATCAGCCCCAGCATTTT.